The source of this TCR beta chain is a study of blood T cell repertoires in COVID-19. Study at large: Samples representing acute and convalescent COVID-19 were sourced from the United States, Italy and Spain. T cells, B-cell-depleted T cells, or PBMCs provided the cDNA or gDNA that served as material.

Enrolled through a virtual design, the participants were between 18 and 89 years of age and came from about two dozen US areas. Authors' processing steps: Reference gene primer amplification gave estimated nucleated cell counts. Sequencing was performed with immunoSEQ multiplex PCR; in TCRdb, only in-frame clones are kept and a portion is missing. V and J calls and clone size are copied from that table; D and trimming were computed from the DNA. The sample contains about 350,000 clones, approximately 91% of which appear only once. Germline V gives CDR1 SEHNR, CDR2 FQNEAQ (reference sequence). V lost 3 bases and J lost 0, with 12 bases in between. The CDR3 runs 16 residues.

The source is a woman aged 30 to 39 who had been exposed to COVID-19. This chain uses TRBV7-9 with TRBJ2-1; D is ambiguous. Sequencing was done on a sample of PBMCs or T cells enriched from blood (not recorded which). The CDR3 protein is CASSFHSTRSYNEQFF. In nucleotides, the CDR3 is TGTGCCAGCAGCTTCCACTCCACCCGCTCCTACAATGAGCAGTTCTTC.